Below are 22 T cell receptor beta chains sequenced from a single sample in a study of blood T cell repertoires in COVID-19. Method: immunoSEQ multiplex PCR; TCRdb's copy keeps in-frame clones and lacks some. The profile shows 100,000 to 120,000 clones, 81% of them singletons. The sequencing sample was made of peripheral blood. The receptors derive from a man between 45 and 60 years old with acute or convalescent COVID-19.

This clone turned up a few times. The CDR3 DNA sequence: TGTGCCAGCAGCTCGGGACAGGCGAACTATGGCTACACCTTC. Amino acids: CASSSGQANYGYTF. J is TRBJ1-2 and V is TRBV5-6; 8 bases fit TRBD1. Looked up from germline, CDR1 is SGHDT and CDR2 is YYEEEE. V lost 3 bases, J lost 2 bases, and 3 bases stayed unmatched. The CDR3 extends over 14 amino acids.

The V gene is TRBV19, the J gene TRBJ1-4, with D possibly TRBD1 on 6 matching bases. Trimming shortened V by 6 bases and J by 8 bases, and 22 bases separated the two germline ends. The germline CDR1 and CDR2 sequences are LNHDA and SQIVND (reference sequence). This CDR3 region has 16 residues. CDR3 nucleotide sequence: TGTGCCAGTAGCCTCACCGGGGCCCAAAGGGGGGAAAAACTGTTTTTT. It yields the protein CASSLTGAQRGEKLFF.

This rearrangement joins TRBV18 to TRBJ2-5; D is undetermined. V was shortened by 6 bases and J by 0 bases, with 5 bases between the two germline ends. CDR1 is KGHSH, CDR2 LQKENI, per germline. The length of the CDR3 is 12 residues. The CDR3 is CASSQYQETQYF. CDR3 in DNA: TGTGCCAGCTCCCAGTACCAAGAGACCCAGTACTTC.

The chain links TRBV2 to TRBJ2-3; 8 bases align to TRBD1. The CDR3 length is 15 residues. The V segment lost 6 bases and the J segment 0 bases; nucleotides outside the gene matches: 5. Germline V gene data show CDR1 as SNHLY and CDR2 as FYNNEI. Here the CDR3 DNA reads TGTGCCAGCAGAAGAGCAGGGGGCAGCACAGATACGCAGTATTTT. Amino acids: CASRRAGGSTDTQYF.

The CDR3, as DNA: TGTGCCAGCAGTTACGGAATTGACAGGGGAAACACCATATATTTT. Protein: CASSYGIDRGNTIYF. The chain employs TRBV6-6 and TRBJ1-3, with a tentative D call TRBD1 (6 bases). The CDR3 covers 15 residues. Per the germline V gene, CDR1 is MNHNY and CDR2 is SVGAGI (reference sequence). Trimming cost V 2 bases and J 4 bases, with 12 bases left between them.

The chain recombines TRBV6-5 with TRBJ2-1; 7 nucleotides match TRBD2. The germline CDR1 and CDR2 sequences are MNHEY and SVGAGI. The CDR3 has 15 residues. V lost 2 bases to trimming and J lost 6 bases; unmatched junction nucleotides: 7. CDR3 in amino acids: CASSYREGRPNEQFF. The CDR3 nucleotides read TGTGCCAGCAGTTACAGGGAGGGGAGGCCCAATGAGCAGTTCTTC.

This clone was observed many times. The CDR3 sequence is CASSLLGSPNTGELFF. CDR3 nucleotide sequence: TGTGCCAGCAGTTTATTGGGCAGCCCGAACACCGGGGAGCTGTTTTTT. The chain has TRBV27 and TRBJ2-2; D call uncertain. The germline CDR1 and CDR2 sequences are MNHEY and SMNVEV (reference sequence). The V end lost 1 base, the J end lost 0 bases, and 9 bases lay between the germline ends. The CDR3 length is 16 residues.

This CDR3 is CATSDPGQTDTQYF. DNA for the CDR3: TGTGCCACCAGTGATCCCGGACAGACAGATACGCAGTATTTT. The rearrangement uses TRBV24-1 and TRBJ2-3; a possible D gene is TRBD1 (6 bases). CDR1 is KGHDR and CDR2 is SFDVKD in the germline V gene. CDR3 length equals 14 residues. Trimming shortened V by 3 bases and J by 3 bases, and 9 bases separated the two germline ends.

The rearrangement joins TRBV5-1 to TRBJ1-1; D might be TRBD1 (5 bases). The CDR3 runs to 13 residues. Germline CDR1 reads SGHRS; CDR2 reads YFSETQ. Between the trimmed V and J ends, which lost 5 bases and 5 bases, there was a span of 13 bases. The CDR3 coding sequence is TGCGCCAGCAGACTGAGGGGAGGGACTGAAGCTTTCTTT. Translation gives CASRLRGGTEAFF.

The V gene is TRBV6-5, the J gene TRBJ1-6; 7 bases map to TRBD1. V was pared by 6 bases and J by 7 bases, with 9 bases of the junction left unmatched. The CDR3 runs 15 residues. Germline V CDR1 and CDR2: MNHEY, SVGAGI. The CDR3 DNA sequence: TGTGCCAGCAGATATGCACAGGGGAAGAATTCACCCCTCCACTTT. This gives the protein CASRYAQGKNSPLHF.

The chain combines TRBV5-1 with TRBJ2-5; the match to TRBD2 covers 7 bases. V was clipped by 4 bases and J by 5 bases; unmatched bases: 2. Germline V gene sequence: CDR1 SGHRS, CDR2 YFSETQ. The CDR3 has 12 amino acids. This chain's CDR3 is CASSERGETQYF. CDR3 nucleotide sequence: TGCGCCAGCAGCGAGCGGGGCGAGACCCAGTACTTC.

V and J are TRBV12-3 or TRBV12-4 and TRBJ2-3; possibly TRBD1 for D (5 bases). The V end lost 6 bases, the J end lost 6 bases, and 13 bases lay between the germline ends. This CDR3 region has 13 residues. The CDR3 DNA reads TGTGCCAGCAGCACGACAGTGTCGGATACGCAGTATTTT. Protein: CASSTTVSDTQYF.

This sequence joins TRBV30 and TRBJ2-1, with TRBD2 matching 12 bases. This CDR3 comprises 15 residues. The V gene's germline CDR1 is GTSNPN and CDR2 SVGIG (reference sequence). The V segment lost 2 bases and the J segment 8 bases; nucleotides outside the gene matches: 7. In DNA, the CDR3 is TGTGCCTGGAGTTCTAGCGGGGGGGCGCGGTATGAGCAGTTCTTC. Amino acid sequence: CAWSSSGGARYEQFF. The full variable domain, completed using reference TRBV30 and TRBJ2-1, is SQTIHQWPATLVQPVGSPLSLECTVEGTSNPNLYWYRQAAGRGLQLLFYSVGIGQISSEVPQNLSASRPQDRQFILSSKKLLLSDSGFYLCAWSSSGGARYEQFFGPGTRLTVL.

The chain couples TRBV18 to TRBJ2-3; 13 bases match TRBD2. The trim removed 2 bases at V and 2 bases at J, leaving 7 bases unmatched. The CDR3 sequence is 18 residues long. CDR1 and CDR2 (germline): KGHSH, LQKENI. CDR3 region: CASSPSPLAGGSTDTQYF. The DNA of the CDR3 is TGTGCCAGCTCACCATCCCCACTAGCGGGGGGGTCCACAGATACGCAGTATTTT.

This rearrangement joins TRBV6-6 to TRBJ1-1; a weak D match, TRBD1 (6 bases). The CDR3 sequence is 11 residues long. The germline V gene encodes CDR1 MNHNY and CDR2 SVGAGI (reference sequence). Trimming took 6 bases from V and 8 from J, leaving 10 bases between them. CDR3 in DNA: TGTGCCAGCAGGGGGGCAGTCGAAGCTTTCTTT. As protein: CASRGAVEAFF.

This chain uses TRBV5-1 with TRBJ2-1; 8 bases align to TRBD1. The CDR3 runs 14 residues. Germline CDR1 reads SGHRS; CDR2 reads YFSETQ. V shed 0 bases, J shed 6 bases, and the junction held 2 bases outside the gene matches. As DNA, the CDR3 is TGCGCCAGCAGCTTGGGACAGGGGACCAATGAGCAGTTCTTC. Protein sequence: CASSLGQGTNEQFF.

The V call is TRBV14, the J call TRBJ1-3; a weak D match, TRBD1 (6 bases). V lost 0 bases and J 2 bases, leaving 8 bases between the germline ends. The CDR3 loop spans 15 amino acids. Germline V CDR1 and CDR2: SGHDN, FVKESK. The CDR3 protein is CASSQDRGTGNTIYF. The DNA for the CDR3 is TGTGCCAGCAGCCAAGACAGGGGAACTGGAAACACCATATATTTT. The variable domain in full, with the rest retrieved from reference TRBV14 and TRBJ1-3, is EAGVTQFPSHSVIEKGQTVTLRCDPISGHDNLYWYRRVMGKEIKFLLHFVKESKQDESGMPNNRFLAERTGGTYSTLKVQPAELEDSGVYFCASSQDRGTGNTIYFGEGSWLTVV.

The J gene is TRBJ1-5, the V gene TRBV5-1; D is perhaps TRBD1 (6 bases). CDR1 is SGHRS, CDR2 YFSETQ, per germline. The CDR3 is 14 residues long. Trimming shortened V by 0 bases and J by 5 bases, and 9 bases separated the two germline ends. CDR3 region: CASSLGQGHQPQHF. In DNA, the CDR3 is TGCGCCAGCAGCTTGGGCCAGGGGCATCAGCCCCAGCATTTT. The full variable domain, completed using reference TRBV5-1 and TRBJ1-5, is KAGVTQTPRYLIKTRGQQVTLSCSPISGHRSVSWYQQTPGQGLQFLFEYFSETQRNKGNFPGRFSGRQFSNSRSEMNVSTLELGDSALYLCASSLGQGHQPQHFGDGTRLSIL.

This clone was counted a few times. The gene calls are TRBV30 and TRBJ1-2; D may be TRBD1 (6 bases). Trimming removed 3 bases from V and 4 bases from J, with 12 bases in between. The CDR3 is 13 residues long. Germline-derived CDR1 and CDR2 are GTSNPN and SVGIG (reference sequence). This chain's CDR3 is CAWRGDTTYGYTF. CDR3 DNA sequence: TGTGCCTGGAGAGGGGACACGACCTATGGCTACACCTTC. Using reference TRBV30 and TRBJ1-2 for the parts outside the CDR3, the full variable domain is SQTIHQWPATLVQPVGSPLSLECTVEGTSNPNLYWYRQAAGRGLQLLFYSVGIGQISSEVPQNLSASRPQDRQFILSSKKLLLSDSGFYLCAWRGDTTYGYTFGSGTRLTVV.

The sample holds one count of this clone. V gene TRBV5-1 combines with J gene TRBJ2-1; perhaps TRBD1 as D (6 bases). Germline V CDR1 and CDR2: SGHRS, YFSETQ. This CDR3 has 14 amino acids. The V end lost 4 bases, the J end lost 2 bases, and 10 bases lay between the germline ends. In DNA, the CDR3 is TGCGCCAGCAGCGATACAGGGCCCTACAATGAGCAGTTCTTC. Encoded protein: CASSDTGPYNEQFF.

In this sample, this clone turned up a few times. V and J are TRBV27 and TRBJ2-3; 8 nucleotides agree with TRBD2. Germline assignment: CDR1 MNHEY and CDR2 SMNVEV (reference sequence). V lost 3 bases and J lost 2; bases outside the gene matches: 16. CDR3 size: 19 residues. CDR3 protein: CASSLSFGTSIPITDTQYF. DNA of the CDR3: TGTGCCAGCAGTTTGTCCTTTGGGACTAGTATCCCTATCACAGATACGCAGTATTTT.

This clone was detected a few times. The rearrangement uses TRBV23-1 and TRBJ1-4, with D hard to call. TRBV23-1 qualifies as an ORF whose function is uncertain. V was pared by 2 bases and J by 4 bases, with 14 bases between. The CDR3 has 16 residues. The CDR3 nucleotides read TGCGCCAGCAGTCAAGGTGAGGATCGAGGTAATGAAAAACTGTTTTTT. It encodes CASSQGEDRGNEKLFF.